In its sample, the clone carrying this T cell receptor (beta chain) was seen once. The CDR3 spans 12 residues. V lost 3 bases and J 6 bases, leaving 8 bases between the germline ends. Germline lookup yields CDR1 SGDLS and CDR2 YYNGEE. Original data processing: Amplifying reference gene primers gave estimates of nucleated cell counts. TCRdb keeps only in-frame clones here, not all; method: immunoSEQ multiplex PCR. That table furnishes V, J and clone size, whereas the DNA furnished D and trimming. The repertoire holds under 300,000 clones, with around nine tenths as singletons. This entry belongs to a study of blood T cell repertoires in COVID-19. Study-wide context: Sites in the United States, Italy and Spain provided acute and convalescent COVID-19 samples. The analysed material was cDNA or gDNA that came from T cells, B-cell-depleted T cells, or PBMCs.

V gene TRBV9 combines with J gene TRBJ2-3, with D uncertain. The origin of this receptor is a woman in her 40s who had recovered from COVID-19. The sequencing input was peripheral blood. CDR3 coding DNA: TGTGCCAGCAGCGCCCCCCGGGATACGCAGTATTTT. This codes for CASSAPRDTQYF.